These 28 T cell receptor beta chains were all obtained from the same sample, sequenced in a study of shared clonotypes between healthy human individuals. TCRdb's table, derived via immunoSEQ multiplex PCR, lists solely in-frame clones and lacks some. The sample records more than 2 million clones, roughly 93% being singletons. Positive CCR7 selection of CD45RO-negative cells yielded the naive CD8 cells, and terminally differentiated effector memory CD45RA+ cells were excluded. Source material: naive CD8+ T cells from PBMCs. The receptors come from a man between 18 and 29 years old in good health. Some clones in this sample may be carry-over from other donors' samples.

With respect to this clone: Other DNA sequences of this sample code for an identical CDR3. This rearrangement joins TRBV6-5 to TRBJ2-7; weak D call: TRBD1 (6 bases). The CDR3 covers 12 residues. The ends were cut back, 5 bases at V and 3 bases at J, with 8 bases in the middle. Germline loops: CDR1 MNHEY, CDR2 SVGAGI. CDR3: CASSQQGYEQYF. CDR3 bases: TGTGCCAGCAGTCAACAGGGCTACGAGCAGTACTTC.

About this clone itself: At one end the junction does not follow the germline gene, possibly because of a read error. V is TRBV4-1 and J is TRBJ2-7, with D maybe TRBD1 (6 bases). The CDR3 spans 15 residues. Germline-derived CDR1 and CDR2 are MGHRA and YSYEKL. The CDR3 bases are TGCGTCAGCAGCCTAGACACAGGGCGGCGTTACGAGCAGTACTTC. Its protein product is CVSSLDTGRRYEQYF.

CDR3 in amino acids: CASGGGGLLAFF. In DNA form, the CDR3 reads TGCGCCAGCGGAGGGGGCGGTTTGTTAGCTTTCTTT. V gene TRBV10-2 combines with J gene TRBJ1-1, with TRBD1 identical over 7 bases. Germline V lookup: CDR1 WSHSY, CDR2 SAAADI. The length of the CDR3 is 12 residues. Germline trimming cut 8 bases from V and 10 bases from J; bases unmatched to any gene: 10.

The chain is built from TRBV19 and TRBJ2-7; possibly TRBD2 for D (6 bases). V dropped 5 bases and J dropped 5 bases, with 22 bases sitting between them. Germline V gives CDR1 LNHDA, CDR2 SQIVND (reference sequence). The length of the CDR3 is 16 residues. CDR3 loop: CASSDYPRDLKDEQYF. The CDR3 DNA is TGTGCCAGTAGTGACTACCCCCGGGACTTGAAGGACGAGCAGTACTTC.

The chain has TRBV28 and TRBJ2-2; 14 nucleotides match TRBD2. Germline V gene data show CDR1 as MDHEN and CDR2 as SYDVKM. V trimming: 6 bases; J trimming: 7 bases; junction bases outside the gene matches: 4. The CDR3 loop spans 15 amino acids. The CDR3 DNA sequence: TGTGCCAGCAGGGAGGGACTAGCGGGAGACGGGGAGCTGTTTTTT. Translated: CASREGLAGDGELFF.

V and J are TRBV27 and TRBJ2-7, with 7 bases that match TRBD1. Trimming at V came to 3 bases and at J to 3 bases, leaving 5 bases not matched to a gene. The CDR3 contains 14 residues. CDR1 is MNHEY and CDR2 is SMNVEV in the germline V gene (reference sequence). Here the CDR3 reads CASSLIGTVYEQYF. The DNA for the CDR3 is TGTGCCAGCAGTTTGATCGGGACAGTCTACGAGCAGTACTTC.

The V gene is TRBV2, the J gene TRBJ2-5; no firm D call. The germline gives CDR1 SNHLY, CDR2 FYNNEI. Trimming removed 6 bases from V and 4 bases from J, with 18 bases in between. The CDR3 runs 15 residues. The CDR3 is CASRKPGDRLETQYF. CDR3 nucleotide sequence: TGTGCCAGCAGAAAACCTGGAGATCGACTAGAGACCCAGTACTTC.

The chain links TRBV27 to TRBJ2-7, with D possibly matching TRBD2 (6 bases). This CDR3 comprises 14 residues. Trimming shortened V by 8 bases and J by 7 bases, and 21 bases separated the two germline ends. CDR1 and CDR2 (germline): MNHEY, SMNVEV (reference sequence). CDR3 sequence: CASGHTGSNGEQYF. DNA for the CDR3: TGTGCCAGCGGACACACCGGGAGCAATGGGGAGCAGTACTTC.

The V gene is TRBV5-8, the J gene TRBJ2-1, with a possible D match to TRBD1 (6 bases). With 7 bases removed from V and 1 base from J, the gap between germline ends came to 12 bases. Germline CDR1 and CDR2: SGHTS and YDEGEE. This CDR3 spans 14 amino acids. The CDR3 loop is CASQGKESYNEQFF. For the CDR3, the DNA is TGTGCCAGCCAGGGGAAGGAGTCCTACAATGAGCAGTTCTTC.

Points on this clone: At the DNA level, this CDR3 is encoded by other sequences in the same sample as well. In nucleotides, the CDR3 is TGTGCCAGTAGTATCCTGGCGGGAGCTTACGAGCAGTACTTC. Amino acids: CASSILAGAYEQYF. The V and J genes are TRBV19 and TRBJ2-7; 7 bases match TRBD2. J lost 4 bases, V lost 3 bases, and 6 bases had no gene match. CDR1 and CDR2 from the germline V gene are LNHDA and SQIVND (reference sequence). This CDR3 comprises 14 residues.

The rearrangement joins TRBV2 to TRBJ2-7, with D possibly being TRBD1 (6 bases). Germline loops: CDR1 SNHLY, CDR2 FYNNEI. This CDR3 contains 14 residues. Trimming shortened V by 3 bases and J by 5 bases, and 14 bases separated the two germline ends. CDR3 bases: TGTGCCAGCAGTGATGGGCAGGGGTTCCACGAGCAGTACTTC. Protein sequence: CASSDGQGFHEQYF.

J is TRBJ2-7 and V is TRBV13, with 10 bases aligning to TRBD2. The V gene end was trimmed by 5 bases and the J gene end by 6 bases; junction bases not matched to a gene: 10. CDR3 length equals 15 residues. CDR1 is PRHDT and CDR2 is FYEKMQ in the germline V gene (reference sequence). The CDR3 loop is CASSLISGRVSEQYF. CDR3 bases: TGTGCCAGCAGCCTAATAAGCGGGAGGGTTAGCGAGCAGTACTTC.

This clone was seen a single time. The CDR3 region has the DNA TGTGCCAGCAGCTTGGGAGGCGGGCAGGCTGAGCAGTACTTC. It encodes CASSLGGGQAEQYF. The J gene is TRBJ2-7, the V gene TRBV5-6; D may be TRBD2 (5 bases). Germline loops: CDR1 SGHDT, CDR2 YYEEEE. The germline V and J ends were trimmed by 0 bases and 7 bases, with 14 bases remaining between them. The CDR3 contains 14 residues.

The chain's CDR3 is CSVQGLPHSGNTIYF. In nucleotides, the CDR3 is TGCAGCGTTCAAGGGCTACCCCACTCTGGAAACACCATATATTTT. V gene TRBV29-1 combines with J gene TRBJ1-3, with D unresolved. Germline V gene lookup returns CDR1 SQVTM and CDR2 ANQGSEA. The CDR3 consists of 15 residues. Trimming stripped 5 bases from V and 0 bases from J, with 14 bases between.

The V gene is TRBV27, the J gene TRBJ2-1, with 15 bases fitting TRBD2. There are 15 residues in the CDR3. The junction had 3 bases not matched to a gene; V was cut back by 7 bases and J by 5 bases. Germline V gives CDR1 MNHEY, CDR2 SMNVEV (reference sequence). This CDR3 is CASTRTSGRDNEQFF. CDR3 nucleotide sequence: TGTGCCAGCACCCGGACTAGCGGGAGGGACAATGAGCAGTTCTTC.

The V and J genes are TRBV2 and TRBJ1-4; the D gene is possibly TRBD1 (6 bases). The ends were cut back, 0 bases at V and 4 bases at J, with 12 bases in the middle. This CDR3 has 16 amino acids. Germline lookup yields CDR1 SNHLY and CDR2 FYNNEI. The CDR3 DNA sequence: TGTGCCAGCAGTGAAGCTCGGACAGTTTTTAATGAAAAACTGTTTTTT. Translating it yields CASSEARTVFNEKLFF.

This rearrangement joins TRBV7-6 to TRBJ1-1; D unclear. Trimming shortened V by 6 bases and J by 4 bases, and 12 bases separated the two germline ends. Per the germline V gene, CDR1 is SGHVS and CDR2 is FNYEAQ. This CDR3 contains 13 residues. The CDR3 bases are TGTGCCAGCAGTCTTTTCCAAGGCACTGAAGCTTTCTTT. Translation gives CASSLFQGTEAFF.

The chain links TRBV27 to TRBJ2-1; the D gene is possibly TRBD2 (6 bases). Germline V gene data show CDR1 as MNHEY and CDR2 as SMNVEV (reference sequence). The CDR3 has 16 amino acids. The V gene lost 1 base and the J gene lost 4 bases, with 14 bases spanning the gap. The CDR3 DNA follows: TGTGCCAGCAGTTTATTAGGCCTAGCGAGTTACAATGAGCAGTTCTTC. Translation: CASSLLGLASYNEQFF.

The gene calls are TRBV6-1 and TRBJ2-1, with D possibly being TRBD2 (6 bases). This CDR3 region has 15 residues. Germline CDR1 and CDR2: MNHNS and SASEGT. Trimming left V 7 bases short and J 2 bases short, with 15 bases between. As DNA, the CDR3 is TGTGCCAGCACGATCAGTCTAGCGACCTACAATGAGCAGTTCTTC. This translates into CASTISLATYNEQFF.

Concerning this clone: This sample also contains other DNA sequences that code for the same CDR3. The V gene is TRBV9, the J gene TRBJ2-2; D not certain. The CDR3 is 15 amino acids. Trimming pared 0 bases from V and 0 bases from J, leaving 6 bases between. CDR1 and CDR2 from the germline V gene are SGDLS and YYNGEE. The CDR3 sequence is CASSVDSSNTGELFF. The CDR3 bases are TGTGCCAGCAGCGTAGACAGCTCGAACACCGGGGAGCTGTTTTTT.

The chain uses TRBV27 and TRBJ2-7; perhaps TRBD2 as D (5 bases). The CDR3 sequence is 16 residues long. With 5 bases removed from V and 7 bases from J, the gap between germline ends came to 24 bases. Germline V gives CDR1 MNHEY, CDR2 SMNVEV (reference sequence). CDR3 nucleotide sequence: TGTGCCAGCAGTCCCCGGTTAGCGCGACACTACGATGAGCAGTACTTC. This translates into CASSPRLARHYDEQYF.

V is TRBV6-1 and J is TRBJ1-1; D unclear. This CDR3 has 9 residues. V dropped 2 bases and J dropped 11 bases, with 3 bases sitting between them. CDR1 is MNHNS, CDR2 SASEGT, per germline. CDR3 in DNA: TGTGCCAGCAGTGAAATGGCTTTCTTT. Its protein product is CASSEMAFF.

This clone was counted a single time. This rearrangement joins TRBV27 to TRBJ2-1; TRBD1 aligns across 9 bases. Trimming at V came to 5 bases and at J to 9 bases, leaving 14 bases not matched to a gene. Germline CDR1 MNHEY, CDR2 SMNVEV (reference sequence). The CDR3 contains 16 residues. CDR3 residues: CASSQQGAVMVGEQFF. CDR3 nucleotides: TGTGCCAGCAGTCAACAGGGGGCGGTCATGGTTGGTGAGCAGTTCTTC.

This rearrangement joins TRBV2 to TRBJ2-7, with 9 bases matching TRBD2. The CDR3 is 16 residues long. J lost 4 bases, V lost 7 bases, and 14 bases had no gene match. In germline, CDR1 is SNHLY, CDR2 FYNNEI. CDR3 protein: CASTRYILAGEYEQYF. CDR3 in DNA: TGTGCCAGCACCCGATACATATTAGCGGGAGAGTACGAGCAGTACTTC.

The chain employs TRBV9 and TRBJ2-2; TRBD2 agrees at 12 bases. Trimming took 0 bases from V and 8 from J; bases not matched to a gene: 11. This CDR3 spans 18 amino acids. Per germline, CDR1 SGDLS and CDR2 YYNGEE. Here the CDR3 reads CASSVAPDSGLAGGELFF. CDR3 nucleotide sequence: TGTGCCAGCAGCGTAGCACCGGACTCTGGACTAGCGGGAGGGGAGCTGTTTTTT.

This sequence joins TRBV28 and TRBJ2-2; D possibly corresponds to TRBD1 (6 bases). CDR1 and CDR2 from the germline V gene are MDHEN and SYDVKM. The CDR3 is 16 residues long. Trimming pared 7 bases from V and 1 base from J, leaving 16 bases between. DNA of the CDR3: TGTGCCAGCACCAGAAACAGGGTGAAGAACACCGGGGAGCTGTTTTTT. Translated, it gives CASTRNRVKNTGELFF.

The chain recombines TRBV10-3 with TRBJ1-1; tentatively, D is TRBD1 (5 bases). Between the trimmed V and J ends, which lost 4 bases and 2 bases, there was a span of 14 bases. The germline V gene has CDR1 ENHRY and CDR2 SYGVKD. The CDR3 contains 15 residues. CDR3 residues: CAISVIRVGNTEAFF. The CDR3 DNA reads TGTGCCATCAGTGTTATCAGGGTGGGCAACACTGAAGCTTTCTTT.

The chain joins TRBV30 to TRBJ2-7; 8 nucleotides line up with TRBD2. Germline V gene data show CDR1 as GTSNPN and CDR2 as SVGIG (reference sequence). The CDR3 length is 13 residues. V shed 5 bases, J shed 3 bases, and the junction held 6 bases outside the gene matches. CDR3 sequence: CAWAPGGDYEQYF. CDR3 bases: TGTGCCTGGGCCCCGGGGGGGGACTACGAGCAGTACTTC.